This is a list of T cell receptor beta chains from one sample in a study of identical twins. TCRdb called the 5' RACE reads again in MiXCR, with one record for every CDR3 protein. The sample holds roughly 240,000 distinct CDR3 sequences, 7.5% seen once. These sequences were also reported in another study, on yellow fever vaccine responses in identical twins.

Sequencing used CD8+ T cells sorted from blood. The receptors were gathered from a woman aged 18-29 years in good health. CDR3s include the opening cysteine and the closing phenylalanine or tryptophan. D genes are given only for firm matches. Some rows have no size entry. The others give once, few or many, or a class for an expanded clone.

CDR3nt: TGTGCCAGCAGCTTAGAGGCAGGGAGCTCCTACGAGCAGTACTTC
CDR3aa: CASSLEAGSSYEQYF
j_gene: TRBJ2-7
v_gene: TRBV7-9
abundance: many
d_gene: .

CDR3nt: TGTGCCAGCAGCTTCGGGTGGACTGAAGCTTTCTTT
CDR3aa: CASSFGWTEAFF
j_gene: TRBJ1-1
v_gene: TRBV11-3
abundance: few
d_gene: .

CDR3nt: TGTGCCAGCACCGACGGATCACAATCTGGAGGGGCCCAGTACTTC
CDR3aa: CASTDGSQSGGAQYF
j_gene: TRBJ2-5
v_gene: TRBV12-3/TRBV12-4
abundance: few
d_gene: .

CDR3nt: TGCAGTGCTAGTGGCGGGAGGGCGTCAGAGACCCAGTACTTC
CDR3aa: CSASGGRASETQYF
j_gene: TRBJ2-5
v_gene: TRBV20-1
abundance: .
d_gene: TRBD2

CDR3nt: TGCGCCAGCAGCTGGCGAAAGGGGGGTACTTATAGCAATCAGCCCCAGCATTTT
CDR3aa: CASSWRKGGTYSNQPQHF
j_gene: TRBJ1-5
v_gene: TRBV4-1
abundance: many
d_gene: .

CDR3nt: TGTGCCAGCAGCTTAGCTTCAGGCGGGAGCTTTCTCGATGAGCAGTTCTTC
CDR3aa: CASSLASGGSFLDEQFF
j_gene: TRBJ2-1
v_gene: TRBV7-9
abundance: few
d_gene: TRBD2

CDR3nt: TGTGCCAGCAGGGATGGGACAGGGACAAATTCACCCCTCCACTTT
CDR3aa: CASRDGTGTNSPLHF
j_gene: TRBJ1-6
v_gene: TRBV7-9
abundance: many
d_gene: TRBD1

CDR3nt: TGTGCCAGCAGTGCGACAGGGGGAATAAAGGAGACCCAGTACTTC
CDR3aa: CASSATGGIKETQYF
j_gene: TRBJ2-5
v_gene: TRBV6-1
abundance: few
d_gene: TRBD1

CDR3nt: TGTGCCAGCAGTTACTCGAACCGAGCCGGGGAGCTGTTTTTT
CDR3aa: CASSYSNRAGELFF
j_gene: TRBJ2-2
v_gene: TRBV6-5
abundance: .
d_gene: .

CDR3nt: TGCGCCAGCAGCTTGGATTGGGGACAGAACTACAATGAGCAGTTCTTC
CDR3aa: CASSLDWGQNYNEQFF
j_gene: TRBJ2-1
v_gene: TRBV5-1
abundance: many
d_gene: TRBD1

CDR3nt: TGTGCCAGCGAGGGACTCCTCTACGAGCAGTACTTC
CDR3aa: CASEGLLYEQYF
j_gene: TRBJ2-7
v_gene: TRBV7-9
abundance: few
d_gene: .

CDR3nt: TGTGCCAGCAGCTTAGGAGGGAGTGTCGGGGAGCTGTTTTTT
CDR3aa: CASSLGGSVGELFF
j_gene: TRBJ2-2
v_gene: TRBV7-6
abundance: .
d_gene: .

CDR3nt: TGTGCCAGCAGCTTAGGGACAGGAGGGACCGGGGAGCTGTTTTTT
CDR3aa: CASSLGTGGTGELFF
j_gene: TRBJ2-2
v_gene: TRBV5-6
abundance: many
d_gene: TRBD1

CDR3nt: TGTGCCAGCAGCTTAGGCCCCCGAGAAGGTGGCTACGAGCAGTACTTC
CDR3aa: CASSLGPREGGYEQYF
j_gene: TRBJ2-7
v_gene: TRBV13
abundance: many
d_gene: .

CDR3nt: TGTGCCACCAGCGTCATAGCGGGAGGGCCCCAAATGAGCTACAATGAGCAGTTCTTC
CDR3aa: CATSVIAGGPQMSYNEQFF
j_gene: TRBJ2-1
v_gene: TRBV15
abundance: few
d_gene: TRBD2

CDR3nt: TGCGCCAGCTTTTCAGGGGATGGCAATCAGCCCCAGCATTTT
CDR3aa: CASFSGDGNQPQHF
j_gene: TRBJ1-5
v_gene: TRBV10-2
abundance: many
d_gene: .

CDR3nt: TGCAGTGCTAGAGAGCGAGACTCAGCCCTTACAGATACGCAGTATTTT
CDR3aa: CSARERDSALTDTQYF
j_gene: TRBJ2-3
v_gene: TRBV20-1
abundance: many
d_gene: .

CDR3nt: TGTGCCAGCATAGGGGACTACTCCTACAATGAGCAGTTCTTC
CDR3aa: CASIGDYSYNEQFF
j_gene: TRBJ2-1
v_gene: TRBV6-1
abundance: .
d_gene: TRBD2

CDR3nt: TGTGCCAGCAGATTCAGGGGGAGCGGGAGGGCCGAGACTCGAGAGACCCAGTACTTC
CDR3aa: CASRFRGSGRAETRETQYF
j_gene: TRBJ2-5
v_gene: TRBV7-8
abundance: many
d_gene: TRBD2

CDR3nt: TGTGCCAGCAGTTTGAGACTAGCGGCAGTTAACAATGAGCAGTTCTTC
CDR3aa: CASSLRLAAVNNEQFF
j_gene: TRBJ2-1
v_gene: TRBV12-3/TRBV12-4
abundance: .
d_gene: TRBD2

CDR3nt: TGTGCCAGCAGGGTGGGACTAGCGGGGGGTCGATTAGCAGATACGCAGTATTTT
CDR3aa: CASRVGLAGGRLADTQYF
j_gene: TRBJ2-3
v_gene: TRBV6-1
abundance: .
d_gene: TRBD2

CDR3nt: TGTGCCAGCAGCCCCGTCGGGGGAGGCTATGGCTACACCTTC
CDR3aa: CASSPVGGGYGYTF
j_gene: TRBJ1-2
v_gene: TRBV7-9
abundance: few
d_gene: .

CDR3nt: TGTGCCAGCAGCAATGGCCTTGAAGTATACGAGCAGTACTTC
CDR3aa: CASSNGLEVYEQYF
j_gene: TRBJ2-7
v_gene: TRBV5-6
abundance: many
d_gene: .

CDR3nt: TGTGCCAGCACGAAGGGGACTGGAATACAAGAGACCCAGTACTTC
CDR3aa: CASTKGTGIQETQYF
j_gene: TRBJ2-5
v_gene: TRBV6-1
abundance: .
d_gene: .

CDR3nt: TGCAGCGTTGAGGGCACCCCCGCAAACACCGGGGAGCTGTTTTTT
CDR3aa: CSVEGTPANTGELFF
j_gene: TRBJ2-2
v_gene: TRBV29-1
abundance: many
d_gene: .

CDR3nt: TGCGCCAGCAGCGTTGGGACAGGGGGCTCGTACGAGCAGTACTTC
CDR3aa: CASSVGTGGSYEQYF
j_gene: TRBJ2-7
v_gene: TRBV5-1
abundance: few
d_gene: TRBD1

CDR3nt: TGTGCCCTCTGCAGAACTAGCGGGGTACACTCCTACAATGAGCAGTTCTTC
CDR3aa: CALCRTSGVHSYNEQFF
j_gene: TRBJ2-1
v_gene: TRBV2
abundance: .
d_gene: TRBD2

CDR3nt: TGTGCCAGCAGCCAACCCCCAGGGGCCAAAAACATTCAGTACTTC
CDR3aa: CASSQPPGAKNIQYF
j_gene: TRBJ2-4
v_gene: TRBV2
abundance: .
d_gene: .

CDR3nt: TGTGCCACCAGCTTAGTGGGGGCTAATTCACCCCTCCACTTT
CDR3aa: CATSLVGANSPLHF
j_gene: TRBJ1-6
v_gene: TRBV15
abundance: many
d_gene: .

CDR3nt: TGTGCCAGCAGCTCCCCAGGGGGTCGCTTCTATGGCTACACCTTC
CDR3aa: CASSSPGGRFYGYTF
j_gene: TRBJ1-2
v_gene: TRBV7-9
abundance: .
d_gene: TRBD1

CDR3nt: TGTGCCAGCACACGACAGGGCGAGTACAATGAGCAGTTCTTC
CDR3aa: CASTRQGEYNEQFF
j_gene: TRBJ2-1
v_gene: TRBV6-1
abundance: few
d_gene: TRBD1

CDR3nt: TGTGCCAGCAGTTTCTGGCATGAGCAGTTCTTC
CDR3aa: CASSFWHEQFF
j_gene: TRBJ2-1
v_gene: TRBV28
abundance: few
d_gene: .

CDR3nt: TGTGCCAGCAAGATTGGTGGGAGGGGGACACATACGCAGTATTTT
CDR3aa: CASKIGGRGTHTQYF
j_gene: TRBJ2-3
v_gene: TRBV6-1
abundance: .
d_gene: .

CDR3nt: TGTGCCAGCAGCGTAGTTGACAGATTGTTGAACACTGAAGCTTTCTTT
CDR3aa: CASSVVDRLLNTEAFF
j_gene: TRBJ1-1
v_gene: TRBV9
abundance: many
d_gene: .

CDR3nt: TGTGCCAGCAGTTACTCGGTCGGGGCGAACACTGAAGCTTTCTTT
CDR3aa: CASSYSVGANTEAFF
j_gene: TRBJ1-1
v_gene: TRBV6-5
abundance: .
d_gene: .